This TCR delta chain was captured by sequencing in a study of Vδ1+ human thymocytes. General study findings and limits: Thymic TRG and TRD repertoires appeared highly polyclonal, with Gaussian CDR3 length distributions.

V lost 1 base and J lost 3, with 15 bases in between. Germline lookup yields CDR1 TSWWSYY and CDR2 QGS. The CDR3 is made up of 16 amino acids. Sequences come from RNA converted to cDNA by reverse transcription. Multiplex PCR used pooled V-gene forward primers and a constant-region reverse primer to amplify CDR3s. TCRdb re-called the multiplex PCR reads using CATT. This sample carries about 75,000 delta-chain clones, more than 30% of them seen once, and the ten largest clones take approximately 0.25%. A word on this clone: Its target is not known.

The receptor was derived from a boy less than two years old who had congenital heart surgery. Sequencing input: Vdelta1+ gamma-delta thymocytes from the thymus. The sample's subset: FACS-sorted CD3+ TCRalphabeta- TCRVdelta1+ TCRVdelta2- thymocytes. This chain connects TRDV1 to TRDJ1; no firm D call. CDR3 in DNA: TGTGCTCTTGGGGAACGTGTCACGCTTGCTGCCGATAAACTCATCTTT. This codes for CALGERVTLAADKLIF.